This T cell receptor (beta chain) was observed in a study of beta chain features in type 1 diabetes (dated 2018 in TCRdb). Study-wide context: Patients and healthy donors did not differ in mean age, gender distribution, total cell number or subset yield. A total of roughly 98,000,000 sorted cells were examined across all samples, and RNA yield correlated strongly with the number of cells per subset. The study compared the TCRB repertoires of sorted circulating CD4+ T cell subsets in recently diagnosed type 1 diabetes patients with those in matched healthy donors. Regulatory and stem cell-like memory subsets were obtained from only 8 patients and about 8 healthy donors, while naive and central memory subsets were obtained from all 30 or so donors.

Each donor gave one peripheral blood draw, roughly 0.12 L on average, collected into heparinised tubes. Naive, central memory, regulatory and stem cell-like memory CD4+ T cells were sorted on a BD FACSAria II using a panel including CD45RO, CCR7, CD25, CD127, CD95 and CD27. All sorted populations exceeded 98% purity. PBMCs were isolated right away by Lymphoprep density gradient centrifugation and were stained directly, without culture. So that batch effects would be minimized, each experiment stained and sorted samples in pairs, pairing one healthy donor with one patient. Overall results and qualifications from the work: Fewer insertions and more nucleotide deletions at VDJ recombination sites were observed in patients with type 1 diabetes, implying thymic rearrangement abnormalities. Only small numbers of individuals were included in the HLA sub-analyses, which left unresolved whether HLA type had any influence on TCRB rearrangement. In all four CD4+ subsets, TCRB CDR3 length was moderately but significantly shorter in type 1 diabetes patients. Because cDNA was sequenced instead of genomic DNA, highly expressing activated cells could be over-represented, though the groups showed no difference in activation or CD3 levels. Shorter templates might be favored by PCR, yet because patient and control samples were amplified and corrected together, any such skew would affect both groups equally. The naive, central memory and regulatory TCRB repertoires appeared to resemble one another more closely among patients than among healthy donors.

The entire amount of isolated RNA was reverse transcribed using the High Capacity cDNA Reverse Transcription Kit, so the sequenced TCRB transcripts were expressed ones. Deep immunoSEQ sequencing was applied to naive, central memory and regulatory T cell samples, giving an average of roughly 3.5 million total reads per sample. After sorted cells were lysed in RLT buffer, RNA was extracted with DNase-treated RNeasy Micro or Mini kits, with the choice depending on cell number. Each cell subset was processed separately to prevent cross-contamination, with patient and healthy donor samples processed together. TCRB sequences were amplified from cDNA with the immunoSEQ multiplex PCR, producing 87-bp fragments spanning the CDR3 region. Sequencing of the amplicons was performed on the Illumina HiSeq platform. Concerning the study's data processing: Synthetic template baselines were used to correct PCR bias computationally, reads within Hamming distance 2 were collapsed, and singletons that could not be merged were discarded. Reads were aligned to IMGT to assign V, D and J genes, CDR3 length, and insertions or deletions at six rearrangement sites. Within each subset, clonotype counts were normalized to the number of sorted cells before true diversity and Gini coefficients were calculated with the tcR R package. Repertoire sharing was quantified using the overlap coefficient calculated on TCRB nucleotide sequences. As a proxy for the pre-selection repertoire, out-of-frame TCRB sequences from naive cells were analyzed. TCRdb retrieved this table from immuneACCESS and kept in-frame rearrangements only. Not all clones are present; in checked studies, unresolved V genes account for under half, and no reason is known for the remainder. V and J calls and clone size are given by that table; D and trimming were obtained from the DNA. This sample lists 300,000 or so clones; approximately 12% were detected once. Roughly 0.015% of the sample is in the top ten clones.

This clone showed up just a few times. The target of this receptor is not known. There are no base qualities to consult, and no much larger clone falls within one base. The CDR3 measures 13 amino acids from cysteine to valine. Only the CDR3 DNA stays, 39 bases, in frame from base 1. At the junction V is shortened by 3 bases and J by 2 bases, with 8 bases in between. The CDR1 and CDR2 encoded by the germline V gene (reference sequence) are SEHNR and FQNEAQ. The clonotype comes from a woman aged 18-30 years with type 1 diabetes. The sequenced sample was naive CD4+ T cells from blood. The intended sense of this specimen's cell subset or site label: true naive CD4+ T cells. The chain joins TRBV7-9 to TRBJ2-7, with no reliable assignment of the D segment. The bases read TGTGCCAGCAGCTTCGACAACGCCTACGAGCAGTACGTC. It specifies CASSFDNAYEQYV.